This record covers a single TCR beta chain. The antigen is undetermined. The record originates from a study of T cell responses to AZD1222 COVID-19 vaccine. The study's findings and limits: It was only five to seven AZD1222 recipients who were seropositive at baseline.

Clones were sequenced by immunoSEQ multiplex PCR, and TCRdb holds only the in-frame ones, with some missing. The sample holds some 130,000 clones, approximately 85% seen once. Looked up from germline, CDR1 is DFQATT and CDR2 is SNEGSKA (reference sequence). The CDR3 consists of 11 residues. Between the trimmed V and J ends, which lost 0 bases and 14 bases, there was a span of 12 bases. The starting material was peripheral blood, obtained 28 days after the second dose of the MenACWY control vaccine. This sequence joins TRBV20-1 and TRBJ2-3; D remains unclear. The TCR was taken from an adult who received the MenACWY meningococcal vaccine as a control. CDR3: CSARDPPNGYF. Here the CDR3 DNA reads TGCAGTGCTAGAGACCCCCCTAACGGGTATTTT.